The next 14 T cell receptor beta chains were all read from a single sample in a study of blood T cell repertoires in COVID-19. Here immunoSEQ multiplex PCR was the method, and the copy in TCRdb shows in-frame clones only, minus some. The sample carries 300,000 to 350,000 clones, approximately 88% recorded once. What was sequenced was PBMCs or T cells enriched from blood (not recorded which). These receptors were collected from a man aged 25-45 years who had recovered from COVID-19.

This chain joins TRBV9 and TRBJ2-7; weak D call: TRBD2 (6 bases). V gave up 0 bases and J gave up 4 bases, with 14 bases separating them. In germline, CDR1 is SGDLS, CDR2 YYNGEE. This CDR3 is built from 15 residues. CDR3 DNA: TGTGCCAGCAGCGTAGGGGATTCCCGGGGGTACGAGCAGTACTTC. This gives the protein CASSVGDSRGYEQYF. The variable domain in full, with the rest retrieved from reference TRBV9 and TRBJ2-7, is DSGVTQTPKHLITATGQRVTLRCSPRSGDLSVYWYQQSLDQGLQFLIQYYNGEERAKGNILERFSAQQFPDLHSELNLSSLELGDSALYFCASSVGDSRGYEQYFGPGTRLTVT.

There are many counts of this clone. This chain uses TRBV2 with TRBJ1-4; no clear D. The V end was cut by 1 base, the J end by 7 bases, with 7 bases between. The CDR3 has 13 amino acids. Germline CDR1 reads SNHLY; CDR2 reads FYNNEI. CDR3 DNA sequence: TGTGCCAGCAGTGAAGATCGCGGTGAAAAACTGTTTTTT. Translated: CASSEDRGEKLFF.

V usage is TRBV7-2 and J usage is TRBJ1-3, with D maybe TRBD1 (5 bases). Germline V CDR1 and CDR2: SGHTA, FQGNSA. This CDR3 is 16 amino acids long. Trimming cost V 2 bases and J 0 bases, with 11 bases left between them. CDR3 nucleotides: TGTGCCAGCAGCTTAATCAGGGCTACCTCTGGAAACACCATATATTTT. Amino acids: CASSLIRATSGNTIYF. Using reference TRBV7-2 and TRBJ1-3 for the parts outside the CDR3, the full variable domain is GAGVSQSPSNKVTEKGKDVELRCDPISGHTALYWYRQSLGQGLEFLIYFQGNSAPDKSGLPSDRFSAERTGGSVSTLTIQRTQQEDSAVYLCASSLIRATSGNTIYFGEGSWLTVV.

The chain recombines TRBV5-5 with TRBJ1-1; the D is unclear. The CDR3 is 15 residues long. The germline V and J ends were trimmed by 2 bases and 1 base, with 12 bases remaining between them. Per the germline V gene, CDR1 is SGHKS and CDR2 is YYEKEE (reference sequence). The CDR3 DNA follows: TGTGCCAGCAGCTTTCGGGTGGCGGAGAACACTGAAGCTTTCTTT. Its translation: CASSFRVAENTEAFF.

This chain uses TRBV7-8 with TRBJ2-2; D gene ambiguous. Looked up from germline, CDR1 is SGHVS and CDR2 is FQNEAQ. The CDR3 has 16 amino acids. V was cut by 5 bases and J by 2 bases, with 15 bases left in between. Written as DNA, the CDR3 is TGTGCCAGCAGCCCAATGGGCACATTAAACACCGGGGAGCTGTTTTTT. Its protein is CASSPMGTLNTGELFF.

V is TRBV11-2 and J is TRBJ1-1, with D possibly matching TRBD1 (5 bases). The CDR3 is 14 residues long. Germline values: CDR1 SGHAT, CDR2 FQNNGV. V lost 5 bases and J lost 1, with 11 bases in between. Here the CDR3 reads CASSIRVENTEAFF. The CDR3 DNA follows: TGTGCCAGCAGCATCAGGGTTGAGAACACTGAAGCTTTCTTT.

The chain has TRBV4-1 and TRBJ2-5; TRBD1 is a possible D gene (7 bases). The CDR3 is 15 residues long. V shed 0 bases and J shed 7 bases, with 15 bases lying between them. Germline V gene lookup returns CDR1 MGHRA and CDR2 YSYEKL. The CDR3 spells CASSQDQGGQWTQYF. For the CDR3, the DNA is TGCGCCAGCAGCCAAGATCAGGGGGGACAATGGACCCAGTACTTC.

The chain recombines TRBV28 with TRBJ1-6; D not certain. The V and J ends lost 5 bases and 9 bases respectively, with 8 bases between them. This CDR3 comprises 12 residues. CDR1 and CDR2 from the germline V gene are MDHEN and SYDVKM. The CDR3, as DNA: TGTGCCAGCAGTAGATGGAGTTCACCCCTCCACTTT. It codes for CASSRWSSPLHF.

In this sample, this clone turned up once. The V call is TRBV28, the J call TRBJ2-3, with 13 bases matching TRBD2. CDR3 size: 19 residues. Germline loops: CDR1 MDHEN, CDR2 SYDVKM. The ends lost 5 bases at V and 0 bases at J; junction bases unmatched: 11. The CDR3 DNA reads TGTGCCAGCAGTCCCGGGACTAGCGGGGAATCTTCTAGCACAGATACGCAGTATTTT. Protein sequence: CASSPGTSGESSSTDTQYF.

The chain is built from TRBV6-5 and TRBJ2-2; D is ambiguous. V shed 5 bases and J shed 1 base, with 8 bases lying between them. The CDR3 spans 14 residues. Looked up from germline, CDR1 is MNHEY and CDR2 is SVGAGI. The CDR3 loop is CASSPQMNTGELFF. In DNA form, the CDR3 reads TGTGCCAGCAGTCCGCAGATGAACACCGGGGAGCTGTTTTTT.

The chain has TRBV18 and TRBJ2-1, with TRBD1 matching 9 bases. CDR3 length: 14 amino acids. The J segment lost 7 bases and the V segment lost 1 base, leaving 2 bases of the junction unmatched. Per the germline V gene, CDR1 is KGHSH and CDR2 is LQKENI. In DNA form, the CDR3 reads TGTGCCAGCTCACCACTGACAGGGGGAAATGAGCAGTTCTTC. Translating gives CASSPLTGGNEQFF.

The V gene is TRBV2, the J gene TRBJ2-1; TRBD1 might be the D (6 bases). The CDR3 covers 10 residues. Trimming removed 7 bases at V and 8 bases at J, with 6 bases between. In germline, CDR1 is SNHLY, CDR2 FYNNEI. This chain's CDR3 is CASTGDEQFF. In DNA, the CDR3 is TGTGCCAGCACAGGGGATGAGCAGTTCTTC.

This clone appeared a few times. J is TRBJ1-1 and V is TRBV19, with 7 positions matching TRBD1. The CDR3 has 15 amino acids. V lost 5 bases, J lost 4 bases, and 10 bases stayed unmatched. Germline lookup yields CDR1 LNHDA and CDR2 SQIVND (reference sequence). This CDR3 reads CASSADRDWVTEAFF. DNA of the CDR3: TGTGCCAGTAGTGCTGACAGGGATTGGGTCACTGAAGCTTTCTTT.

The CDR3 spells CASSSGGPGELFF. CDR3 nucleotides: TGTGCCAGCAGTAGCGGGGGGCCCGGGGAGCTGTTTTTT. The chain is built from TRBV12-3 or TRBV12-4 and TRBJ2-2; 9 bases map to TRBD2. CDR3 length: 13 residues. The junction had 1 base not matched to a gene; V was cut back by 5 bases and J by 6 bases.